The rows below give T cell receptor beta chains drawn from one sample of a study of T cells in localized non-small cell lung cancer. Method: immunoSEQ multiplex PCR; TCRdb's copy keeps in-frame clones and lacks some. The table includes about 40,000 clones, around 81% detected once. Sequencing was performed on peripheral blood mononuclear cells, taken before any cancer treatment. The origin of the receptors is a male donor at least 60 years old with stage II lung adenocarcinoma. Each CDR3 is given with its conserved first and last residue. A D gene is named only where the DNA matches it firmly. Rows may omit the clone size; those that give it use once, few, many or a size class.

D gene: -; clone size: -; V gene: TRBV28; J gene: TRBJ1-1; CDR3 protein: CASSLPGINTEAFF; CDR3 DNA: TGTGCCAGCAGTTTACCAGGGATCAACACTGAAGCTTTCTTT
D gene: TRBD1; clone size: -; V gene: TRBV5-6; J gene: TRBJ1-1; CDR3 protein: CASRRQDRVFFGTEAFF; CDR3 DNA: TGTGCCAGCAGGAGGCAGGACAGGGTTTTTTTTGGCACTGAAGCTTTCTTT
D gene: -; clone size: -; V gene: TRBV2; J gene: TRBJ2-7; CDR3 protein: CASEVGLAEQYF; CDR3 DNA: TGTGCCAGCGAAGTAGGCCTAGCAGAGCAGTACTTC
D gene: -; clone size: -; V gene: TRBV11-2; J gene: TRBJ1-5; CDR3 protein: CASSGTGNQPQHF; CDR3 DNA: TGTGCCAGCAGCGGGACGGGCAATCAGCCCCAGCATTTT
D gene: -; clone size: -; V gene: TRBV5-4; J gene: TRBJ2-7; CDR3 protein: CASSGGQLSSYEQYF; CDR3 DNA: TGTGCCAGCAGCGGCGGACAGTTAAGCTCCTACGAGCAGTACTTC
D gene: -; clone size: -; V gene: TRBV7-9; J gene: TRBJ2-7; CDR3 protein: CASSYLGPTGSDEQYF; CDR3 DNA: TGTGCCAGCAGCTACCTCGGGCCCACAGGGTCCGACGAGCAGTACTTC
D gene: -; clone size: -; V gene: TRBV10-3; J gene: TRBJ2-5; CDR3 protein: CAISFQRIAEGGETQYF; CDR3 DNA: TGTGCCATCAGTTTCCAGAGGATAGCGGAGGGGGGGGAGACCCAGTACTTC
D gene: -; clone size: few; V gene: TRBV18; J gene: TRBJ2-2; CDR3 protein: CASSPGQNTGELFF; CDR3 DNA: TGTGCCAGCTCCCCCGGACAAAACACCGGGGAGCTGTTTTTT
D gene: -; clone size: -; V gene: TRBV4-2; J gene: TRBJ1-5; CDR3 protein: CASSQVSNQPQHF; CDR3 DNA: TGTGCCAGCAGCCAAGTAAGCAATCAGCCCCAGCATTTT
D gene: TRBD1; clone size: -; V gene: TRBV6-5; J gene: TRBJ1-1; CDR3 protein: CASSSGQGAGTEAFF; CDR3 DNA: TGTGCCAGCAGTTCGGGACAGGGGGCAGGGACTGAAGCTTTCTTT
D gene: TRBD2; clone size: few; V gene: TRBV7-2; J gene: TRBJ2-3; CDR3 protein: CASSFGTSGRRLGDTQYF; CDR3 DNA: TGTGCCAGCAGCTTTGGGACTAGCGGGAGGAGATTGGGGGATACGCAGTATTTT
D gene: -; clone size: -; V gene: TRBV2; J gene: TRBJ2-6; CDR3 protein: CASSERLSGRGGGANVLTF; CDR3 DNA: TGTGCCAGCAGTGAAAGGTTGTCAGGGCGAGGAGGTGGGGCCAACGTCCTGACTTTC
D gene: TRBD1; clone size: -; V gene: TRBV11-1; J gene: TRBJ1-2; CDR3 protein: CASSPQRDRGYTF; CDR3 DNA: TGTGCCAGCAGCCCCCAACGGGACAGAGGCTACACCTTC
D gene: -; clone size: -; V gene: TRBV9; J gene: TRBJ2-3; CDR3 protein: CASSRSTDTQYF; CDR3 DNA: TGTGCCAGCAGCCGTAGCACAGATACGCAGTATTTT
D gene: -; clone size: few; V gene: TRBV29-1; J gene: TRBJ1-1; CDR3 protein: CSVGADGWAFF; CDR3 DNA: TGCAGCGTTGGGGCGGACGGCTGGGCTTTCTTT
D gene: -; clone size: -; V gene: TRBV21-1; J gene: TRBJ2-3; CDR3 protein: CASSPPNTGDSGTDTQYF; CDR3 DNA: TGTGCCAGCAGCCCACCCAATACAGGTGACTCGGGCACAGATACGCAGTATTTT
D gene: -; clone size: few; V gene: TRBV6-1; J gene: TRBJ1-5; CDR3 protein: CASSVVSNQPQHF; CDR3 DNA: TGTGCCAGCAGTGTGGTGAGCAATCAGCCCCAGCATTTT
D gene: -; clone size: -; V gene: TRBV14; J gene: TRBJ1-2; CDR3 protein: CASSQDNRIDYGYTF; CDR3 DNA: TGTGCCAGCAGCCAAGATAATAGGATAGACTATGGCTACACCTTC
D gene: -; clone size: -; V gene: TRBV25-1; J gene: TRBJ2-1; CDR3 protein: CASSDGLNEQFF; CDR3 DNA: TGTGCCAGCAGTGATGGCCTCAATGAGCAGTTCTTC
D gene: -; clone size: -; V gene: TRBV4-2; J gene: TRBJ2-2; CDR3 protein: CASSQDGDTGELFF; CDR3 DNA: TGTGCCAGCAGCCAAGATGGAGACACCGGGGAGCTGTTTTTT
D gene: -; clone size: -; V gene: TRBV15; J gene: TRBJ2-3; CDR3 protein: CATSPFEGYTQYF; CDR3 DNA: TGTGCCACCAGCCCCTTCGAGGGTTATACGCAGTATTTT
D gene: -; clone size: -; V gene: TRBV19; J gene: TRBJ2-6; CDR3 protein: CASSRRDTGANVLTF; CDR3 DNA: TGTGCCAGTAGTCGGCGGGATACCGGGGCCAACGTCCTGACTTTC
D gene: -; clone size: -; V gene: TRBV25-1; J gene: TRBJ2-2; CDR3 protein: CASRAGTLRGGELFF; CDR3 DNA: TGTGCCAGCAGAGCCGGGACATTACGGGGCGGGGAGCTGTTTTTT
D gene: -; clone size: -; V gene: TRBV6-4; J gene: TRBJ2-6; CDR3 protein: CASSSAGFLGLTF; CDR3 DNA: TGTGCCAGCAGTAGCGCAGGGTTCTTAGGACTGACTTTC
D gene: -; clone size: -; V gene: TRBV6-6; J gene: TRBJ1-3; CDR3 protein: CASRPTGSSGNTIYF; CDR3 DNA: TGTGCCAGCAGACCCACAGGGAGCTCTGGAAACACCATATATTTT
D gene: -; clone size: -; V gene: TRBV28; J gene: TRBJ1-5; CDR3 protein: CASSYPLGGQPQHF; CDR3 DNA: TGTGCCAGCAGTTACCCCCTAGGGGGTCAGCCCCAGCATTTT
D gene: TRBD2; clone size: -; V gene: TRBV28; J gene: TRBJ2-4; CDR3 protein: CASTKDRGLAEVRENIQYF; CDR3 DNA: TGTGCCAGCACTAAAGACCGGGGACTAGCGGAGGTGCGGGAAAACATTCAGTACTTC